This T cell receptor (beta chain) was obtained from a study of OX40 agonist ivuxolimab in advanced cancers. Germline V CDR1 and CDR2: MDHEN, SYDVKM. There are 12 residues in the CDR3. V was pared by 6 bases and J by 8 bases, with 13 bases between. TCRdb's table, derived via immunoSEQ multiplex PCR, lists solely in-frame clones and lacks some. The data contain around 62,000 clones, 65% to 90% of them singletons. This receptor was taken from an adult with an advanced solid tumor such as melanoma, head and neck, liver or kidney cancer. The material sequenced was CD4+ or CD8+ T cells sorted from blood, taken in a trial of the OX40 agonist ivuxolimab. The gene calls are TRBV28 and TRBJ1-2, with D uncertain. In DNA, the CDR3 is TGTGCCAGCAGCTCAGGTAGTCGAGGCTACACCTTC. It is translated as CASSSGSRGYTF.